This TCR beta chain came from a study of shared clonotypes between healthy human individuals. Findings and limits, study-wide: Some clonotypes were shared by all four sorted-subset donors, while others were not shared. The non-shared ones had lower generation probabilities than the shared ones.

This table comes from immunoSEQ multiplex PCR, and its TCRdb copy is limited to in-frame clones, with some not included. Here the sample spans 850,000 to 1,200,000 clones, roughly 70% being singletons. The ends lost 5 bases at V and 0 bases at J; junction bases unmatched: 3. In germline, CDR1 is MNHNY, CDR2 SVGAGI (reference sequence). The CDR3 extends over 16 amino acids. Details on this clone: No antigen is known for it.

The specimen was memory CD4+ T cells sorted from blood. Subset noted: CD45RA-negative fraction. This clonotype was obtained from a man aged 18 to 29 in good health. This sequence joins TRBV6-6 and TRBJ2-3, with 12 positions matching TRBD2. CDR3 sequence: CASSNLAGGSTDTQYF. CDR3 coding DNA: TGTGCCAGCAGTAACCTAGCGGGGGGGAGCACAGATACGCAGTATTTT.